Sequencing of this TCR beta chain was carried out in a study of cytomegalovirus exposure and HLA in healthy donors. Study as a whole: Sequencing of about 179 million T cells in an earlier analysis found 100 million to 140 million unique TCR beta sequences.

The CDR3 runs to 14 residues. CDR1 and CDR2 (germline): SEHNR, FQNEAQ (reference sequence). After removal of 5 bases from V and 8 bases from J, the junction contained 5 bases not matched to a gene. Primers: 60 Vbeta forward and 13 Jbeta reverse. This table comes from immunoSEQ multiplex PCR, and its TCRdb copy is limited to in-frame clones, with some not included. Of approximately 210,000 clones detected, around four fifths appear once; the ten largest clones hold roughly a tenth. The specimen sequenced was PBMCs. This receptor was taken from a woman in her forties or fifties in good health and CMV-seropositive. The rearrangement uses TRBV7-9 and TRBJ1-4; 10 positions agree with TRBD1. CDR3 sequence reads: CASSARTGGEKLFF. CDR3 bases: TGTGCCAGCAGCGCCAGGACAGGGGGAGAAAAACTGTTTTTT.